These T cell receptor beta chains were read from a single sample in a study of post-analysis software for immune sequencing data. TCRdb called the PCR reads again in MiXCR, with one record for every CDR3 protein. The repertoire includes about 430,000 distinct CDR3 sequences, approximately 42% of them detected once, and 6% to 9% sits in the top ten. Sequenced: blood. The receptors were gathered from a girl aged 2-10 years with multiple sclerosis. Each CDR3 is given with its conserved first and last residue. The D gene is left open where the match is weak. A row's size may be missing; if present it is once, few, many or a size class.

d_gene: TRBD2
abundance: .
j_gene: TRBJ2-1
v_gene: TRBV20-1
CDR3aa: CSARPGLAEPLNYNEQFF
CDR3nt: TGCAGTGCTAGACCGGGACTAGCGGAGCCACTAAACTACAATGAGCAGTTCTTC

d_gene: .
abundance: .
j_gene: TRBJ2-5
v_gene: TRBV28
CDR3aa: CTSSIRQGRGETQYF
CDR3nt: TGTACCAGCAGTATTCGACAGGGGAGGGGGGAGACCCAGTACTTC

d_gene: .
abundance: .
j_gene: TRBJ2-3
v_gene: TRBV11-2
CDR3aa: CASSETGSDTQYF
CDR3nt: TGTGCCAGCAGCGAGACGGGCTCGGATACGCAGTATTTT

d_gene: TRBD2
abundance: .
j_gene: TRBJ2-1
v_gene: TRBV27
CDR3aa: CASTEKWTSNYNEQFF
CDR3nt: TGTGCCAGCACCGAAAAGTGGACTAGTAATTACAATGAGCAGTTCTTC

d_gene: .
abundance: many
j_gene: TRBJ2-1
v_gene: TRBV28
CDR3aa: CASSSQLGTEQFF
CDR3nt: TGTGCCAGCAGTTCGCAACTGGGGACAGAGCAGTTCTTC

d_gene: .
abundance: few
j_gene: TRBJ1-1
v_gene: TRBV4-1
CDR3aa: CASSQAREAEAFF
CDR3nt: TGCGCCAGCAGCCAAGCCAGGGAGGCGGAAGCTTTCTTT

d_gene: TRBD1
abundance: .
j_gene: TRBJ1-1
v_gene: TRBV20-1
CDR3aa: CSARGTGGNTEAFF
CDR3nt: TGCAGTGCTAGAGGCACAGGGGGGAACACTGAAGCTTTCTTT

d_gene: .
abundance: .
j_gene: TRBJ2-6
v_gene: TRBV6-6
CDR3aa: CASRTGAGANVLTF
CDR3nt: TGTGCCAGCAGAACGGGGGCTGGGGCCAACGTCCTGACTTTC

d_gene: .
abundance: few
j_gene: TRBJ1-2
v_gene: TRBV11-2
CDR3aa: CASTQAGIQYLYGYTF
CDR3nt: TGTGCCAGCACCCAAGCTGGGATCCAATACCTCTATGGCTACACCTTC

d_gene: .
abundance: few
j_gene: TRBJ1-6
v_gene: TRBV7-9
CDR3aa: CASSVQAPNSPLHF
CDR3nt: TGTGCCAGCAGTGTACAGGCTCCTAATTCACCCCTCCACTTT

d_gene: .
abundance: few
j_gene: TRBJ2-2
v_gene: TRBV12-3/TRBV12-4
CDR3aa: CASSLGVIGTGELFF
CDR3nt: TGTGCCAGCAGTTTGGGGGTAATTGGCACCGGGGAGCTGTTTTTT

d_gene: .
abundance: .
j_gene: TRBJ2-7
v_gene: TRBV29-1
CDR3aa: CSVDGGNGYEQYF
CDR3nt: TGCAGCGTGGACGGGGGAAATGGCTACGAGCAGTACTTC

d_gene: TRBD1
abundance: .
j_gene: TRBJ1-2
v_gene: TRBV10-3
CDR3aa: CAISEWGQGDYGYTF
CDR3nt: TGTGCCATCAGTGAGTGGGGACAGGGGGACTATGGCTACACCTTC

d_gene: .
abundance: .
j_gene: TRBJ2-1
v_gene: TRBV2
CDR3aa: CASRASDNEQFF
CDR3nt: TGTGCCAGCAGGGCGTCCGACAATGAGCAGTTCTTC

d_gene: .
abundance: .
j_gene: TRBJ1-2
v_gene: TRBV6-6
CDR3aa: CASSFNREIYGYTF
CDR3nt: TGTGCCAGCAGTTTTAACAGGGAGATCTATGGCTACACCTTC

d_gene: .
abundance: few
j_gene: TRBJ2-7
v_gene: TRBV4-3
CDR3aa: CASSQDHRRDVQYF
CDR3nt: TGCGCCAGCAGCCAAGATCATCGACGGGACGTGCAGTACTTC

d_gene: .
abundance: .
j_gene: TRBJ2-1
v_gene: TRBV29-1
CDR3aa: CSVYPLALNEQFF
CDR3nt: TGCAGCGTCTACCCCCTAGCCTTAAATGAGCAGTTCTTC

d_gene: TRBD2
abundance: .
j_gene: TRBJ2-5
v_gene: TRBV20-1
CDR3aa: CASGYWGETQYF
CDR3nt: TGCGCTAGCGGTTACTGGGGGGAGACCCAGTACTTC

d_gene: .
abundance: .
j_gene: TRBJ2-5
v_gene: TRBV20-1
CDR3aa: CSARVGSAETQYF
CDR3nt: TGCAGTGCTAGAGTAGGTTCGGCGGAGACCCAGTACTTC

d_gene: .
abundance: .
j_gene: TRBJ1-5
v_gene: TRBV6-5
CDR3aa: CASSYFPSIDIGNQPQHF
CDR3nt: TGTGCCAGCAGTTACTTCCCCTCGATAGACATAGGCAATCAGCCCCAGCATTTT

d_gene: .
abundance: few
j_gene: TRBJ1-2
v_gene: TRBV10-3
CDR3aa: CAISESTGRHGYTF
CDR3nt: TGTGCCATCAGTGAGTCGACAGGCAGGCATGGCTACACCTTC

d_gene: .
abundance: few
j_gene: TRBJ2-7
v_gene: TRBV29-1
CDR3aa: CSVLQGAYEQYF
CDR3nt: TGCAGCGTTTTACAGGGAGCCTACGAGCAGTACTTC

d_gene: TRBD2
abundance: few
j_gene: TRBJ2-3
v_gene: TRBV6-5
CDR3aa: CASSYDSLAGNTQYF
CDR3nt: TGTGCCAGCAGTTACGATAGCCTAGCGGGGAATACGCAGTATTTT

d_gene: .
abundance: .
j_gene: TRBJ2-1
v_gene: TRBV20-1
CDR3aa: CSAARDWPYNEQFF
CDR3nt: TGCAGTGCTGCCCGGGACTGGCCCTACAATGAGCAGTTCTTC

d_gene: .
abundance: .
j_gene: TRBJ2-1
v_gene: TRBV15
CDR3aa: CATSRDRAGAYNEQFF
CDR3nt: TGTGCCACCAGCAGAGATCGGGCCGGGGCGTACAATGAGCAGTTCTTC

d_gene: TRBD2
abundance: .
j_gene: TRBJ2-1
v_gene: TRBV12-3/TRBV12-4
CDR3aa: CASSRTLWTSGTYNEQFF
CDR3nt: TGTGCCAGCAGTCGGACCCTTTGGACTAGCGGGACCTACAATGAGCAGTTCTTC

d_gene: TRBD1
abundance: few
j_gene: TRBJ2-7
v_gene: TRBV28
CDR3aa: CASSFRQGRREQYF
CDR3nt: TGTGCCAGCAGTTTCCGACAGGGGAGACGCGAGCAGTACTTC

d_gene: .
abundance: .
j_gene: TRBJ2-1
v_gene: TRBV3-1
CDR3aa: CASSQRPGRVVSNEQFF
CDR3nt: TGTGCCAGCAGCCAACGCCCGGGGAGAGTAGTTAGCAATGAGCAGTTCTTC

d_gene: .
abundance: .
j_gene: TRBJ1-6
v_gene: TRBV7-9
CDR3aa: CASSPDSTNSPLHF
CDR3nt: TGTGCCAGCAGCCCCGACAGCACTAATTCACCCCTCCACTTT

d_gene: .
abundance: .
j_gene: TRBJ2-1
v_gene: TRBV29-1
CDR3aa: CSVENGYNEQFF
CDR3nt: TGCAGCGTTGAGAACGGTTACAATGAGCAGTTCTTC

d_gene: .
abundance: .
j_gene: TRBJ2-1
v_gene: TRBV6-5
CDR3aa: CASSYARGRYHEQFF
CDR3nt: TGTGCCAGCAGTTACGCCAGGGGCCGGTATCATGAGCAGTTCTTC

d_gene: TRBD1
abundance: .
j_gene: TRBJ2-5
v_gene: TRBV7-2
CDR3aa: CASSSGQGWSVEETQYF
CDR3nt: TGTGCCAGCAGCTCCGGACAGGGGTGGTCAGTAGAAGAGACCCAGTACTTC

d_gene: .
abundance: once
j_gene: TRBJ2-6
v_gene: TRBV14
CDR3aa: CASSLGGQRISGANVRTF
CDR3nt: TGTGCCAGCAGCCTCGGGGGACAGAGGATTTCTGGGGCCAACGTCCGGACTTTC

d_gene: .
abundance: .
j_gene: TRBJ2-7
v_gene: TRBV6-6
CDR3aa: CASSYRAAYEQYF
CDR3nt: TGTGCCAGCAGTTACAGGGCAGCCTACGAGCAGTACTTC

d_gene: .
abundance: .
j_gene: TRBJ1-2
v_gene: TRBV2
CDR3aa: CASREKPGASYGYTF
CDR3nt: TGTGCCAGCAGGGAGAAACCAGGAGCATCCTATGGCTACACCTTC

d_gene: TRBD1
abundance: .
j_gene: TRBJ2-7
v_gene: TRBV12-3/TRBV12-4
CDR3aa: CASIPGQAHYEQYF
CDR3nt: TGTGCCAGCATTCCAGGACAGGCCCACTACGAGCAGTACTTC

d_gene: .
abundance: .
j_gene: TRBJ2-4
v_gene: TRBV2
CDR3aa: CASSEASLAKNIQYF
CDR3nt: TGTGCCAGCAGTGAAGCCAGCTTAGCCAAAAACATTCAGTACTTC

d_gene: .
abundance: .
j_gene: TRBJ2-1
v_gene: TRBV18
CDR3aa: CASFAGSYGEQFF
CDR3nt: TGTGCCAGCTTCGCGGGGAGCTACGGTGAGCAGTTCTTC

d_gene: .
abundance: .
j_gene: TRBJ2-2
v_gene: TRBV12-3/TRBV12-4
CDR3aa: CASSLKGTGELFF
CDR3nt: TGTGCCAGCAGTTTAAAGGGAACCGGGGAGCTGTTTTTT

d_gene: .
abundance: .
j_gene: TRBJ2-7
v_gene: TRBV5-1
CDR3aa: CASSSFGPSGYEQYF
CDR3nt: TGCGCCAGCAGCTCCTTCGGGCCCTCGGGCTACGAGCAGTACTTC

d_gene: .
abundance: .
j_gene: TRBJ2-3
v_gene: TRBV20-1
CDR3aa: CSAAGLSTDTQYF
CDR3nt: TGCAGTGCTGCCGGACTTAGCACAGATACGCAGTATTTT

d_gene: TRBD1
abundance: .
j_gene: TRBJ2-2
v_gene: TRBV12-3/TRBV12-4
CDR3aa: CASSRQGPELFF
CDR3nt: TGTGCCAGCAGTCGACAGGGGCCGGAGCTGTTTTTT